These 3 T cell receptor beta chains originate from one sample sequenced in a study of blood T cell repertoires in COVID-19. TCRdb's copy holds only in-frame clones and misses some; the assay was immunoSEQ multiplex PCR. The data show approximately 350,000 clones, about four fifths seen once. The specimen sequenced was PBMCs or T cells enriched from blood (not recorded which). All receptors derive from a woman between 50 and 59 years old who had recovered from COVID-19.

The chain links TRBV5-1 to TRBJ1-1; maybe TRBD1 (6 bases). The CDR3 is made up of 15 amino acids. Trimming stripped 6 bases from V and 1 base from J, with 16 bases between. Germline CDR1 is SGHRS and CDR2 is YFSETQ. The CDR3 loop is CASNPRTARNTEAFF. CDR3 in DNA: TGCGCCAGCAACCCAAGGACAGCCAGGAACACTGAAGCTTTCTTT.

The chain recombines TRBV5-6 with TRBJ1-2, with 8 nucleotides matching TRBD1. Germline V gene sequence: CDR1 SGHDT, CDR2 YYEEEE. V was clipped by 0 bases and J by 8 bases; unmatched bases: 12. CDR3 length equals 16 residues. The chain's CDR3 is CASSLGPDREGEGYTF. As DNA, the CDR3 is TGTGCCAGCAGCTTGGGCCCGGACAGGGAGGGTGAGGGCTACACCTTC.

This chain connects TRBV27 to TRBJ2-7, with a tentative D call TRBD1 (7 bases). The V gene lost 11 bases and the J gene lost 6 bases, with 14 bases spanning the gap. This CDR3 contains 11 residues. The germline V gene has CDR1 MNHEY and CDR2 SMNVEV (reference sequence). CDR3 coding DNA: TGTGCCGGAGGAGGGGGCGGCGAGCAGTACTTC. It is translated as CAGGGGGEQYF.